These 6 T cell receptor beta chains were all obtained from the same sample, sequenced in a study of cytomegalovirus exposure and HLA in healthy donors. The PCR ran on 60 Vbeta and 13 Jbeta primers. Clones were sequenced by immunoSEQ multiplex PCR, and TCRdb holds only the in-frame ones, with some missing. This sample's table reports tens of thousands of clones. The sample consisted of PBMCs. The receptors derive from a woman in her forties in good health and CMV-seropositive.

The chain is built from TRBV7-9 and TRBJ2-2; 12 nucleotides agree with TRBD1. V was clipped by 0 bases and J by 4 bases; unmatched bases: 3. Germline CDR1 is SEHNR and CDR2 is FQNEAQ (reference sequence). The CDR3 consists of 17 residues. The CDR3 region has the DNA TGTGCCAGCAGCTTAGCCGGGACAGGGGGCACCACCGGGGAGCTGTTTTTT. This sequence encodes CASSLAGTGGTTGELFF.

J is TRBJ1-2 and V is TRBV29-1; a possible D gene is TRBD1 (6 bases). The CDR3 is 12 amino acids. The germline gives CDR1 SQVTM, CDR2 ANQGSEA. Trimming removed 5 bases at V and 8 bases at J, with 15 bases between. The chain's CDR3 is CSVLTGRRGYTF. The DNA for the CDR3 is TGCAGCGTTCTTACAGGGCGCCGAGGCTACACCTTC.

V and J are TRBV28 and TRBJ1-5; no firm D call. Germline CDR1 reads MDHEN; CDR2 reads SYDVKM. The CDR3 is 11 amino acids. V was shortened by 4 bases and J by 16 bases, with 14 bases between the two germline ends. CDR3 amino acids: CASSYDLRSHF. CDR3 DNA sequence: TGTGCCAGCAGTTACGATCTAAGGAGCCATTTT.

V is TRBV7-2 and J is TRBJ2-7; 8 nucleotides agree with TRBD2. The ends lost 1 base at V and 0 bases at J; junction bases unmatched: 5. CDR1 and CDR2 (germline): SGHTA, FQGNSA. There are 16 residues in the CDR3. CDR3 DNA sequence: TGTGCCAGCAGCTTAGTAGGCGGGGGGAGCTCCTACGAGCAGTACTTC. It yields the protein CASSLVGGGSSYEQYF.

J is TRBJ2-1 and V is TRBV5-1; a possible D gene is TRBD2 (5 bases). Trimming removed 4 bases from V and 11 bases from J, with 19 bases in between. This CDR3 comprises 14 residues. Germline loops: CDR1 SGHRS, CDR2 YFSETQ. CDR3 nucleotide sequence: TGCGCCAGCAGCACACCCGCGGAGGCCTCAAAGCAGTTCTTC. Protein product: CASSTPAEASKQFF.

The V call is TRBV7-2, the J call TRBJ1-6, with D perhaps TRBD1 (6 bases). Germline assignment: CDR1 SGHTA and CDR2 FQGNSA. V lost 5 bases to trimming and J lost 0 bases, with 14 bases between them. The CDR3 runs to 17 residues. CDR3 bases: TGTGCCAGCAGCCTTTATCGGACAGTCTCCTATAATTCACCCCTCCACTTT. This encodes CASSLYRTVSYNSPLHF. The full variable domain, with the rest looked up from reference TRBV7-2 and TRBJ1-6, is GAGVSQSPSNKVTEKGKDVELRCDPISGHTALYWYRQSLGQGLEFLIYFQGNSAPDKSGLPSDRFSAERTGGSVSTLTIQRTQQEDSAVYLCASSLYRTVSYNSPLHFGNGTRLTVT.